The TCR beta chain described here comes from a study of T cells expressing NK-cell markers. Study-level background: It was from sorted CD3+CD56+NKG2C+, CD3+CD56+NKG2C- and CD3+CD56-NKG2C+ T cells that TCR beta repertoires came. HCMV seropositivity marked most of the eight sequenced donors; one was seronegative.

This CDR3 is 16 amino acids long. Germline loops: CDR1 SGHVS, CDR2 FQNEAQ. Concerning this clonotype: Its antigen is as yet unknown.

Points from the study as a whole: Researchers report these clonotypes also headed the CD3+CD56-NKG2C+ fraction in four donors.

Scientists made TCR beta cDNA using 5'RACE template switching with UMIs. TCRdb re-called the 5' RACE reads, yielding one record per CDR3 amino acid sequence without DNA. This sample's clone table lists approximately 420,000 distinct CDR3 sequences. Sample: blood T cells: a sorted CD56 or NKG2C T cell subset, CD4+ or CD8+ T cells, or bulk PBMC T cells (not recorded which). The chain links TRBV7-8 to TRBJ1-1; as DNA is missing, the TRBD1 call by TCRdb cannot be tested. The TCR originated in a woman aged 50 to 65 in good health. This CDR3 is CASSLSGPPPESEAFF.